The clone carrying this T cell receptor beta chain came up many times. Antigen unknown. The sample is drawn from a study of human T cells and chemical hapten exposure. General study findings and limits: The study found that DPC sensitization did not change TCRs above 1 in 1000 frequency.

From the RACE reads, TCRdb called clonotypes with MiXCR, one entry per CDR3 protein. The table lists about 42,000 distinct CDR3 sequences, around 9.3% of them singletons. The CDR3 runs to 14 residues. Germline V gene data show CDR1 as LGHDT and CDR2 as YNNKEL (reference sequence). The V and J ends lost 3 bases and 4 bases, in that order; junction bases with no gene match: 4. Noted time point: patch test 2, 6 weeks after DPC sensitization. Treatment indicated: therapeutic diphenylcyclopropenone sensitization with weekly scalp DPC. Sequences were derived from whole blood, sampled in connection with sensitization to the hapten diphenylcyclopropenone (DPC). The receptor comes from a woman between 35 and 50 years old with alopecia areata. Some clones in this sample may be carry-over from other donors' samples. The V gene is TRBV3-1, the J gene TRBJ1-1; 8 bases line up with TRBD1. The CDR3 DNA sequence: TGTGCCAGCAGCCAGATACAGGGGGGCACTGAAGCTTTCTTT. The encoded protein is CASSQIQGGTEAFF.